This T cell receptor beta chain appears in the sequencing data of a study of OX40 agonist ivuxolimab in advanced cancers. This table comes from immunoSEQ multiplex PCR, and its TCRdb copy is limited to in-frame clones, with some not included. Of approximately 68,000 clones in the sample, roughly 90% were seen once. The CDR3 totals 14 residues. Trimming took off 3 bases at V and 5 bases at J, with 11 bases between the two ends. Per the germline V gene, CDR1 is MDHEN and CDR2 is SYDVKM. This material consisted of CD4+ or CD8+ T cells sorted from blood, taken in a trial of the OX40 agonist ivuxolimab. The chain joins TRBV28 to TRBJ1-5; D not certain. The TCR was taken from an adult with an advanced solid tumor such as melanoma, head and neck, liver or kidney cancer. The CDR3 DNA follows: TGTGCCAGCAGTTTTCCCGCTGACGATCAGCCCCAGCATTTT. Encoded protein: CASSFPADDQPQHF.